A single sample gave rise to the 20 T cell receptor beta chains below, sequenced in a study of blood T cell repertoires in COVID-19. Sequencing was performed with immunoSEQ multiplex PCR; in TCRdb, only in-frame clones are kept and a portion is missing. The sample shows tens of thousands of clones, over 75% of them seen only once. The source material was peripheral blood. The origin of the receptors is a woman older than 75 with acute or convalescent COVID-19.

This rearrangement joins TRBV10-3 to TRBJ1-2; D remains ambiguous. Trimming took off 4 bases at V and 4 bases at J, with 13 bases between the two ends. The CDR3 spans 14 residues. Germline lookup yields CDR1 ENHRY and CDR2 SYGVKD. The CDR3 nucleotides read TGTGCCATCAGTGGGGAGGCGGTATCCTATGGCTACACCTTC. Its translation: CAISGEAVSYGYTF.

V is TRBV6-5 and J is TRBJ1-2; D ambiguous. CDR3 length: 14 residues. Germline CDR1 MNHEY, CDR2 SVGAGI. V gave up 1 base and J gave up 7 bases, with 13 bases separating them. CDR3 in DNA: TGTGCCAGCAGTTACTTCAGGTCCAGTGGTGGCTACACCTTC. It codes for CASSYFRSSGGYTF.

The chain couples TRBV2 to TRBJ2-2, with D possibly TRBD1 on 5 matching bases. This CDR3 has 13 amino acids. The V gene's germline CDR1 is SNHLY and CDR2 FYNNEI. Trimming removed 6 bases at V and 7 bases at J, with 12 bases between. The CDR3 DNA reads TGTGCCAGCAGGATTCAGGGCGGCGGGGAGCTGTTTTTT. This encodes CASRIQGGGELFF.

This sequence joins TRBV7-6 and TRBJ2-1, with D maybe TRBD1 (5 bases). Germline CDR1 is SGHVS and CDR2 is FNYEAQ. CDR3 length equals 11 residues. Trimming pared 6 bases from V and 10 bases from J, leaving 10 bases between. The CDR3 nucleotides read TGTGCCAGCAGTAGGGGTTCCGAGCAGTTCTTC. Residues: CASSRGSEQFF.

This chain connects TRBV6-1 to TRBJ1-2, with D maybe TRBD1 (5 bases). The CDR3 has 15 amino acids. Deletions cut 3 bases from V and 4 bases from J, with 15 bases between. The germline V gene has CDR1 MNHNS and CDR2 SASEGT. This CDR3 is CASSEAAGRIYGYTF. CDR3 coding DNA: TGTGCCAGCAGTGAGGCCGCGGGACGGATCTATGGCTACACCTTC.

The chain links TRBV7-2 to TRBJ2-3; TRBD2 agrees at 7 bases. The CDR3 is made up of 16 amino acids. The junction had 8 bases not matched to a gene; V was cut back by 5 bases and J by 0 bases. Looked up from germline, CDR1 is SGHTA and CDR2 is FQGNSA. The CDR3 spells CASSLSGETSTDTQYF. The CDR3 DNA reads TGTGCCAGCAGCCTGAGCGGGGAGACGAGCACAGATACGCAGTATTTT.

Here the CDR3 DNA reads TGCGCCAGCAGGTCCTTCTACACAGATACGCAGTATTTT. Protein: CASRSFYTDTQYF. The chain is built from TRBV10-2 and TRBJ2-3; D is undetermined. Trimming stripped 6 bases from V and 2 bases from J, with 9 bases between. CDR3 size: 13 residues. The germline CDR1 and CDR2 sequences are WSHSY and SAAADI.

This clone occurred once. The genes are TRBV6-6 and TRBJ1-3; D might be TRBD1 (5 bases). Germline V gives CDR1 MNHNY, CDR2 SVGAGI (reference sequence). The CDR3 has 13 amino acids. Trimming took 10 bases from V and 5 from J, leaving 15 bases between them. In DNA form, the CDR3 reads TGTGCCACCCACCTCCGGGGGAGAAACACCATATATTTT. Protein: CATHLRGRNTIYF.

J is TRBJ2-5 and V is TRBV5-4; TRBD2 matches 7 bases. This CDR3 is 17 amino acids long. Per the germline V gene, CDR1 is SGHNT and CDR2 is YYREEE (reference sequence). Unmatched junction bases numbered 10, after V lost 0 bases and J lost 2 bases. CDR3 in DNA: TGTGCCAGCAGCTTGGGGGTCAGCCTAGCGGTACAAGAGACCCAGTACTTC. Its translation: CASSLGVSLAVQETQYF.

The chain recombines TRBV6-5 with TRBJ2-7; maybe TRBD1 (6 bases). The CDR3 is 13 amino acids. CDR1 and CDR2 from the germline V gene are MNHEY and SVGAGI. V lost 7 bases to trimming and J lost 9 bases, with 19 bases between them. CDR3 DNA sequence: TGTGCCAGCATCTTAAAAGAAGGACAGACGCAGTACTTC. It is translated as CASILKEGQTQYF.

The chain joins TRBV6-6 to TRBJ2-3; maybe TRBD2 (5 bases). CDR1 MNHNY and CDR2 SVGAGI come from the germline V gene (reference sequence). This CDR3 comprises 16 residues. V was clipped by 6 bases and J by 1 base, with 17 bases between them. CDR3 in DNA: TGTGCCAGCAGCCCTACTAGTCGTGGGGGCACAGATACGCAGTATTTT. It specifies CASSPTSRGGTDTQYF.

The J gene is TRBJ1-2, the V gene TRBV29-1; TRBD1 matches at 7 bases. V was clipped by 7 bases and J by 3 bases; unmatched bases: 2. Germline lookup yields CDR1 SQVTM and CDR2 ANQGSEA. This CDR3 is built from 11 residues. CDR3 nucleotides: TGCAGCGGGGGGACAGACTATGGCTACACCTTC. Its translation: CSGGTDYGYTF.

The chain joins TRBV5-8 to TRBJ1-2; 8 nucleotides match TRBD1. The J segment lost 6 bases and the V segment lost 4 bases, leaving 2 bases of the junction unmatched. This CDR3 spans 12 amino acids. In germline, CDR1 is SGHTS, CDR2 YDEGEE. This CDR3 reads CASSRTGNGYTF. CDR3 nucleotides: TGTGCCAGCAGCCGGACAGGGAATGGCTACACCTTC.

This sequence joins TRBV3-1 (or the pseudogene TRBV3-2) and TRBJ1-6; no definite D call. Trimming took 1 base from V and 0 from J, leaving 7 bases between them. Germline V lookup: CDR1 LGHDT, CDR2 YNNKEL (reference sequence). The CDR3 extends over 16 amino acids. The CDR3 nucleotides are TGTGCCAGCAGCCAAGCCGTCAGCTCCTATAATTCACCCCTCCACTTT. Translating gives CASSQAVSSYNSPLHF.

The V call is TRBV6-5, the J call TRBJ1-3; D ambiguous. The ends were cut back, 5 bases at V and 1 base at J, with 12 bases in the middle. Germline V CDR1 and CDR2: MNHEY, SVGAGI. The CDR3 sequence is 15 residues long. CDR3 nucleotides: TGTGCCAGCAGTCCTACGGTCGGGTCTGGAAACACCATATATTTT. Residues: CASSPTVGSGNTIYF.

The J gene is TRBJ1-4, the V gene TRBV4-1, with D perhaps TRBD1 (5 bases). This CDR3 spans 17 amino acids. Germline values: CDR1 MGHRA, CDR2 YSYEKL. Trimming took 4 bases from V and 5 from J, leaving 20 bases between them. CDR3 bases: TGCGCCAGCAGCCGGAGCCCCCCTCAGGGTATGAATGAAAAACTGTTTTTT. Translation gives CASSRSPPQGMNEKLFF.

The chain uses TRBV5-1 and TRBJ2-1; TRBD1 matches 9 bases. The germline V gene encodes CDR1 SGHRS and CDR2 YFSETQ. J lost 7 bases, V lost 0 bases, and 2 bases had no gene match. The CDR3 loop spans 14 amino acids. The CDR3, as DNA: TGCGCCAGCAGCTTGGGGGACAGGGCTAATGAGCAGTTCTTC. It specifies CASSLGDRANEQFF.

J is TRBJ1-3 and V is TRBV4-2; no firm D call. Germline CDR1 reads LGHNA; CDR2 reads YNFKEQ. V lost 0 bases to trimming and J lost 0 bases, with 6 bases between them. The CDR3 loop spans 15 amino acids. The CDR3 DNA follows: TGTGCCAGCAGCCAAGACAGGATCTCTGGAAACACCATATATTTT. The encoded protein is CASSQDRISGNTIYF.

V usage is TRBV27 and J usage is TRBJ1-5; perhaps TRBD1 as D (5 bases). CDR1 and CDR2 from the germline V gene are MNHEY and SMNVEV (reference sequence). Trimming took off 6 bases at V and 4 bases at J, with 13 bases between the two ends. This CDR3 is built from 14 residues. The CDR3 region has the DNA TGTGCCAGCAGCCACCGGGGGGGGAATCAGCCCCAGCATTTT. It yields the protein CASSHRGGNQPQHF.

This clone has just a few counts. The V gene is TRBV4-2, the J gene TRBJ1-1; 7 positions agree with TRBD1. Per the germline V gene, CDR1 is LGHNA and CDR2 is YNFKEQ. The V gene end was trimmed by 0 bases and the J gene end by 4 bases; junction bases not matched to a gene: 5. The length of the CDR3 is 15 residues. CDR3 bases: TGTGCCAGCAGCCAAGATCAGGGGGGAGGCACTGAAGCTTTCTTT. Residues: CASSQDQGGGTEAFF.